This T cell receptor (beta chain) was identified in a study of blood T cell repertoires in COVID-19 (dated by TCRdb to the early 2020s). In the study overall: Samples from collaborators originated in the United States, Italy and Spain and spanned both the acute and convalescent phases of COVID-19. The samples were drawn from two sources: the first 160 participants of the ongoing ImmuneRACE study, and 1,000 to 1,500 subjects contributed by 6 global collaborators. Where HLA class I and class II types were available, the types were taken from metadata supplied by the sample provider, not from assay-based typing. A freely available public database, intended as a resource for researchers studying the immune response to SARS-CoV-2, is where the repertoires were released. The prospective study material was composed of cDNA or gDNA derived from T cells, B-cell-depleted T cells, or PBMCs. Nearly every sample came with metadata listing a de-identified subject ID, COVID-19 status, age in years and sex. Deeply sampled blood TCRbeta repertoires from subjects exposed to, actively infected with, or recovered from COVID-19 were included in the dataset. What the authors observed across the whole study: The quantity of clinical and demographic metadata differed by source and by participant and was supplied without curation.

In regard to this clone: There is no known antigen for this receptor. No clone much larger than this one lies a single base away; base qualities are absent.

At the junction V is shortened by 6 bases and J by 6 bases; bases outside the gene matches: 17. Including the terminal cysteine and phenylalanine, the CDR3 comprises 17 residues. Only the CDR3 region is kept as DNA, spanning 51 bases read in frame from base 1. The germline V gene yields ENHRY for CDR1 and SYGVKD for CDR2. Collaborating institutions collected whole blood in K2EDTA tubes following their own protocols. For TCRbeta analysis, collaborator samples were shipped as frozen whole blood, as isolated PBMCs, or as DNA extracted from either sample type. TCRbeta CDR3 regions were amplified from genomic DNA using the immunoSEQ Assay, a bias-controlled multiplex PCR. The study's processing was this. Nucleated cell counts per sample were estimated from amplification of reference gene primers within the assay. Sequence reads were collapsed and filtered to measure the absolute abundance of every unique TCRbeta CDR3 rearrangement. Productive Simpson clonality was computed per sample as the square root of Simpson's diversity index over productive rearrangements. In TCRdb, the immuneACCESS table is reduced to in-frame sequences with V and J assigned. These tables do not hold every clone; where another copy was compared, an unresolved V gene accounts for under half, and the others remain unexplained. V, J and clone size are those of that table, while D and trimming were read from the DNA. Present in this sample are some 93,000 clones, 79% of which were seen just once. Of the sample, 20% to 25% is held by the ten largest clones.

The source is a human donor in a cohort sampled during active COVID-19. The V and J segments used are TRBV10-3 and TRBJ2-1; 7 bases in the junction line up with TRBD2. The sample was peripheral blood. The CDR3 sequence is CAIRETHRPSGLNEQFF. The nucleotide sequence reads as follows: TGTGCCATCAGAGAGACACACAGGCCTAGCGGTCTCAATGAGCAGTTCTTC.